The 13 T cell receptor beta chains below all came from one sample that was sequenced in a study of T cell responses to AZD1222 COVID-19 vaccine. Libraries were prepared by immunoSEQ multiplex PCR; TCRdb keeps only in-frame clonotypes and omits some of them. The repertoire has more than 95,000 clones, roughly 90% of them found once; the top ten carry roughly 3.9%. The input for sequencing was peripheral blood, taken on day 0 of AZD1222 vaccination. Receptors were obtained from an adult in good health.

The rearrangement links TRBV18 to TRBJ1-5; 7 bases line up with TRBD1. Germline V gene lookup returns CDR1 KGHSH and CDR2 LQKENI. The V gene end was trimmed by 3 bases and the J gene end by 4 bases; junction bases not matched to a gene: 9. The CDR3 is 16 residues long. This CDR3 is CASSPVIGTDNQPQHF. The CDR3 DNA reads as TGTGCCAGCTCACCTGTCATCGGGACAGATAATCAGCCCCAGCATTTT.

J is TRBJ2-5 and V is TRBV2; D perhaps matches TRBD1 (5 bases). V lost 7 bases to trimming and J lost 5 bases, with 20 bases between them. Germline CDR1 and CDR2: SNHLY and FYNNEI. The CDR3 totals 15 residues. CDR3 sequence (DNA): TGTGCCAGCAACCTAAGACCACAGGTTCGGGAGACCCAGTACTTC. Protein product: CASNLRPQVRETQYF.

The V call is TRBV19, the J call TRBJ1-2, with 12 bases that match TRBD1. Trimming at V came to 7 bases and at J to 4 bases, leaving 7 bases not matched to a gene. The germline CDR1 and CDR2 sequences are LNHDA and SQIVND (reference sequence). The CDR3 totals 15 residues. In DNA, the CDR3 is TGTGCCAGTACGGGGACAGGGGGCGCCGGCTATGGCTACACCTTC. Residues: CASTGTGGAGYGYTF.

The J gene is TRBJ1-6, the V gene TRBV3-1 (or the pseudogene TRBV3-2); no clear D. Between the trimmed V and J ends, which lost 4 bases and 8 bases, there was a span of 9 bases. The CDR3 runs 13 residues. CDR1 and CDR2 (germline): LGHDT, YNNKEL (reference sequence). This CDR3 reads CASSPALYSPLHF. Written as DNA, the CDR3 is TGTGCCAGCAGCCCGGCCTTATATTCACCCCTCCACTTT.

The V and J genes are TRBV2 and TRBJ2-2; 8 bases align to TRBD2. CDR3 length: 14 amino acids. Germline V gene data show CDR1 as SNHLY and CDR2 as FYNNEI. With 6 bases clipped from V and 8 bases from J, the junction kept 8 bases outside the gene matches. The CDR3 sequence: CASRVAGLGGELFF. The CDR3 bases are TGTGCCAGCAGGGTAGCGGGATTGGGTGGGGAGCTGTTTTTT.

The chain couples TRBV10-3 to TRBJ1-1; possible D gene TRBD1, 5 bases. Germline V gene data show CDR1 as ENHRY and CDR2 as SYGVKD. The CDR3 extends over 14 amino acids. V shed 4 bases and J shed 1 base, with 10 bases lying between them. Here the CDR3 reads CAISARQQNTEAFF. CDR3 DNA sequence: TGTGCCATCAGTGCGAGACAGCAGAACACTGAAGCTTTCTTT.

V usage is TRBV4-1 and J usage is TRBJ2-7, with D perhaps matching TRBD1 (5 bases). Germline assignment: CDR1 MGHRA and CDR2 YSYEKL. V lost 0 bases and J 6 bases, leaving 9 bases between the germline ends. This CDR3 spans 13 amino acids. The CDR3 region is CASSQDQGTEQYF. As DNA, the CDR3 is TGCGCCAGCAGCCAAGATCAGGGAACCGAGCAGTACTTC.

The chain joins TRBV12-3 or TRBV12-4 to TRBJ2-1; perhaps TRBD1 as D (5 bases). Trimming removed 6 bases from V and 3 bases from J, with 6 bases in between. The CDR3 spans 12 residues. The CDR3 DNA sequence: TGTGCCAGCAGAGGGGACTACAATGAGCAGTTCTTC. Protein sequence: CASRGDYNEQFF.

In this sample, this clone turned up once. The rearrangement links TRBV25-1 to TRBJ1-2; TRBD1 might be the D (5 bases). Germline V gene data show CDR1 as MGHDK and CDR2 as SYGVNS. Trimming pared 3 bases from V and 8 bases from J, leaving 16 bases between. This CDR3 has 14 amino acids. The CDR3 DNA is TGTGCCAGCAGTGATCCCGGGGGAGGCTACGGCTACACCTTC. This encodes CASSDPGGGYGYTF.

This clone was recorded only once. The chain links TRBV6-5 to TRBJ1-3; 7 bases agree with TRBD1. CDR3 length: 15 amino acids. CDR1 MNHEY and CDR2 SVGAGI come from the germline V gene. J was trimmed by 4 bases and V by 8 bases; bases with no gene match: 11. The CDR3 nucleotides read TGTGCCAGCCTATCCCGGGGACAGAGGGGAAACACCATATATTTT. As protein: CASLSRGQRGNTIYF.

This clone was picked up a small number of times. The gene calls are TRBV29-1 and TRBJ1-3; D is unclear. Germline CDR1 and CDR2: SQVTM and ANQGSEA. V shed 3 bases and J shed 9 bases, with 12 bases lying between them. The CDR3 length is 12 residues. The CDR3 loop is CSVEAQESTIYF. As DNA, the CDR3 is TGCAGCGTTGAGGCTCAGGAAAGCACCATATATTTT.

The chain joins TRBV28 to TRBJ1-1; no clear D gene. V was clipped by 6 bases and J by 8 bases, with 7 bases between them. CDR3 length: 10 residues. From germline, CDR1 is MDHEN and CDR2 SYDVKM. The CDR3 region is CASRKLEAFF. The CDR3 DNA reads TGTGCCAGCAGGAAGCTGGAAGCTTTCTTT. Variable domain in full (rest from reference TRBV28 and TRBJ1-1): DVKVTQSSRYLVKRTGEKVFLECVQDMDHENMFWYRQDPGLGLRLIYFSYDVKMKEKGDIPEGYSVSREKKERFSLILESASTNQTSMYLCASRKLEAFFGQGTRLTVV.

The sample holds one count of this clone. The chain employs TRBV6-5 and TRBJ1-6; D remains ambiguous. The CDR3 totals 15 residues. Germline CDR1 is MNHEY and CDR2 is SVGAGI. Trimming cost V 2 bases and J 2 bases, with 7 bases left between them. Here the CDR3 DNA reads TGTGCCAGCAGTTACGAAGGGCCCTATAATTCACCCCTCCACTTT. It translates to CASSYEGPYNSPLHF.